The rows below give T cell receptor beta chains drawn from one sample of a study of human T cells and chemical hapten exposure. A single record per CDR3 protein comes from TCRdb applying MiXCR to the RACE reads. The sample lists over 150,000 distinct CDR3 sequences, about 27% seen once, with 2% to 2.5% in the top ten. Sequencing used whole blood, obtained in connection with sensitization to the hapten diphenylcyclopropenone (DPC). These receptor sequences come from a woman under 30 with alopecia areata. Some clones in this sample may be carry-over from other donors' samples. The conserved cysteine and the conserved F or W are not part of the CDR3 here.

TRBV4-1,ASSQGRARGTEAF
TRBV7-9,ASSFRVSSYNSPLH
TRBV6-2/TRBV6-3,ASRDRVHEQY
TRBV24-1,ATSDQTGIDTDTQY
TRBV5-5,ASSYAGDLGNQPQH
TRBV7-9,ASSQGDIFTYEQY
TRBV7-9,ASSLASRNDEQF
TRBV29-1,SVWGGLAGGSSYNEQF
TRBV6-6,ASSPGQVYEQY
TRBV5-1,ASSSEGYEQY
TRBV20-1,SAWLGDLEQY
TRBV20-1,SEEGHLNTEAF
TRBV4-1,ASSPDGRVGDEQF
TRBV19,ASNSGTAQETQY
TRBV5-6,ASSLWGAFNQPQH
TRBV3-1,ASSRGLAGGPSYNEQF
TRBV6-2/TRBV6-3,ASSQPVRLDTQY
TRBV29-1,SVEERRDYT
TRBV27,ASSLVPAGYEQY
TRBV20-1,SAPWTGDEQY
TRBV11-2,ASSLGSAFARH
TRBV2,ASSEFEADTQY
TRBV7-2,ASSLAWAGGMNEQF
TRBV5-1,ASGGTGVYEQY
TRBV29-1,SVEPSPGEKLF
TRBV7-9,ASSPPNWPRQY
TRBV4-2,ASSQVTVYGYT
TRBV9,ASSVEWTNSPLH
TRBV15,ATTEGRVQETQY
TRBV20-1,SAREGGTDTQY
TRBV7-2,AKGWDTGELF
TRBV15,ATSIGDSNQPQH
TRBV7-9,ASSLVVETQY
TRBV5-1,ASSLAGQAYNEQF
TRBV7-2,ASSGDYRYEQY
TRBV5-1,ASSLDPGTDTQY
TRBV9,ASSGNGYT
TRBV16,ASSQSYEGAKSEAF
TRBV29-1,SVEIQGQTFYT
TRBV2,ASSGQGFKNIQY